This entry features one T cell receptor beta chain sequence. This sample is part of a study of technical replicates of blood from several donors. V shed 5 bases and J 6 bases; nucleotides not matched to a gene: 8. From germline, CDR1 is SGHNT and CDR2 YENEEA. The CDR3 covers 15 residues. TCRdb's copy holds only in-frame clones and misses some; the assay was immunoSEQ multiplex PCR. The data contain 75,000 to 95,000 clones, about 93% of them singletons. This chain joins TRBV11-3 and TRBJ2-1; 9 bases align to TRBD2. This receptor was identified in a human donor in good health. The sample was T cells isolated from PBMCs. The CDR3 DNA is TGTGCCAGCAGCCTTCCCAGCGGGGGGTCCAATGAGCAGTTCTTC. Translating it yields CASSLPSGGSNEQFF.